Sequencing of this T cell receptor (beta chain) was carried out in a study of shared clonotypes between healthy human individuals. Study-wide background: Donor composition was a couple of women and a few men, aged 18 to 49. Points from the study as a whole: What naive subsets generally showed was a larger estimated richness than memory subsets showed. The rarefaction results pointed to incomplete sorted-subset sequencing despite large depth.

Researchers divided each subset's genomic DNA evenly across several immunoSEQ plates. The table came from immunoSEQ multiplex PCR; TCRdb's copy has only in-frame clones and leaves some out. The sample lists just over 2,000,000 clones; roughly 95% were seen once. V lost 3 bases to trimming and J lost 0 bases; unmatched junction nucleotides: 4. Germline V gene data show CDR1 as SGDLS and CDR2 as YYNGEE. The CDR3 loop spans 16 amino acids. CD8 cells classed as naive were CD45RO-negative and positively selected for CCR7, excluding terminally differentiated effector memory CD45RA+ cells. A word on this clone: The antigen remains undetermined.

The material sequenced was naive CD8+ T cells sorted from blood. This receptor was obtained from a man between 18 and 35 years old in good health. J is TRBJ1-5 and V is TRBV9, with TRBD1 identical over 9 bases. The CDR3, as DNA: TGTGCCAGCAGCGCCGGACAGGGGCTTAGCAATCAGCCCCAGCATTTT. This encodes CASSAGQGLSNQPQHF.